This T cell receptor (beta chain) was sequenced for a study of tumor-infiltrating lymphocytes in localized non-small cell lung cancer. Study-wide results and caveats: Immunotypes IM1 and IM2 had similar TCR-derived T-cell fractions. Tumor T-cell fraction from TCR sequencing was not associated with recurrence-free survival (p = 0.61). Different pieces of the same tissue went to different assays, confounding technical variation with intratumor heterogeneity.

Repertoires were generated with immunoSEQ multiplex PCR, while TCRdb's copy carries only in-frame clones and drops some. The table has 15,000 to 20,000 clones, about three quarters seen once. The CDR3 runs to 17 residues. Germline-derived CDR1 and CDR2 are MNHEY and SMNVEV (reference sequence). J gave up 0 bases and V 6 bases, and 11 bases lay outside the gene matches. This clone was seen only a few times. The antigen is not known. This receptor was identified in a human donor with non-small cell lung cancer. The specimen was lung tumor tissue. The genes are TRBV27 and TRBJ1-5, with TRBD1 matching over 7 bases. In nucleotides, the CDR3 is TGTGCCAGCAGCCCTACGGCTCAGGGGGATAGCAATCAGCCCCAGCATTTT. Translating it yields CASSPTAQGDSNQPQHF.